The clone carrying this TCR beta chain appeared a single time. The target antigen is unknown. Using immunoSEQ multiplex PCR, the repertoire was profiled, and TCRdb retains in-frame clones only, with some absent. The sample yields some 130,000 clones, around 94% seen once. The data were obtained in a study of human thymus T cells. Study-wide results and limits: Unrelated individuals were reported by related research to share highly overlapping thymic repertoires. Thymic and blood repertoires seemed to show skewed V and J gene use.

V lost 3 bases, J lost 12 bases, and 20 bases lay in between. The CDR3 has 14 residues. Germline CDR1 and CDR2: SGHDN and FVKESK. The study used thymus tissue resected during corrective heart surgery. Among the donors, all were healthy Finnish infants having corrective surgery for congenital heart defects. Sample: thymus tissue. The TCR originated in a boy in the first two years of life with a congenital heart defect but otherwise immunologically healthy. The chain joins TRBV14 to TRBJ2-5; D unresolved. This chain's CDR3 is CASSHIAPDKTKYF. The CDR3 DNA reads TGTGCCAGCAGCCATATCGCTCCCGATAAAACCAAGTACTTC.